This T cell receptor (beta chain) appears in the sequencing data of a study of tumor-infiltrating lymphocytes in primary liver carcinoma (dated by TCRdb to about 2017). Study-level background: Hepatocellular carcinoma (four) or combined HCC and intrahepatic cholangiocarcinoma (one) was present in the five patients, who were three men and two women aged 30 to 69 years. Agilent mRNA microarray profiling was performed on the 25 tumor region samples to relate TCRbeta repertoire diversity to the local molecular phenotype. A total of 35 specimens from 5 patients, comprising about 25 tumor regions, 5 adjacent noncancerous liver tissues and 5 peripheral blood samples, were covered by TCRbeta repertoire sequencing. TCRbeta repertoire sequencing, expression microarrays and whole-exome sequencing were combined in the study across five regions of each liver tumor, with adjacent normal tissue and blood also included. The five patients had tumors of stage T1-T3 N0M0, with maximum diameters ranging from about 4 to 11 cm. Repertoires from technical replicates were highly reproducible, with mean shared-clone rates around 0.89 and correlation coefficients above 0.98. Each sample produced about 3.5 to 7.5 million productive TCRbeta reads, and read depth showed no significant difference between tissue types.

The paper as a whole reports these results and caveats: Since the samples were bulk and unsorted, there was no way to compare CD4+ and CD8+ T cell repertoires. Only roughly 7.5-24% of top clones appeared in all five regions of a tumor, which suggests that tumor-infiltrating T cells are spatially heterogeneous. Repertoire overlap was higher between tumor regions (mean roughly 35%) than tumor-adjacent (approximately 17%) or tumor-blood (approximately 15%) pairs, consistent with antigen-driven expansion. The top 250 clones accounted for a significantly greater share of the repertoire in tumors than in blood (p = 0.039). Only four or five patients were included in the study, and the authors note that the findings should be validated in a larger study. Because sequencing covered only the TCR beta chain and unpaired alpha chains were not captured, true repertoire diversity is likely underestimated.

This clonotype has ten or more counts. This clone's antigen is unknown. No much larger clonotype is one base removed from it; base qualities were not supplied. A constant-region primer and ProtoScript II reverse transcriptase were used to reverse-transcribe TCRbeta-specific cDNA from 500 ng total RNA. Three nested multiplex PCR rounds, following a slightly modified ARM-PCR procedure, were used to build the TCRbeta libraries. Each of the first two PCR rounds ran for approximately 10 cycles using multiplex TRBV1-TRBV30 forward primers together with a Cbeta reverse primer. A final 25-cycle PCR with Deep VentR polymerase added sample barcodes and Illumina adapters. Before sequencing, amplicons between 200 and 500 bp were purified from gel using a QIAquick gel extraction kit. The TCRbeta amplicons were sequenced with 250-bp paired-end reads on an Illumina HiSeq 2500. Concerning the study's data processing: Trimmomatic v0.33 was used to quality-trim the reads, and FLASH v1.2.11 was used to merge paired reads so that full CDR3 sequences could be recovered. MiGEC v1.2.1b assigned V, D and J germline segments to the rearranged TCRbeta sequences. Clonotype statistics, along with Shannon-Wiener diversity indices, were calculated using VDJtools v1.0.0. To reduce sampling bias, subsequent analyses other than the diversity analysis used only the 250 most abundant clonotypes in each sample. TCRdb reran the public reads through fastp at Q25 and MiXCR, keeping productive beta chains. Rows with a matching CDR3 protein are joined into one entry that keeps the most common DNA and genes. TCRdb's processing, not the authors' own work, is the source of the V and J calls. This sample has approximately 110,000 distinct CDR3 sequences in its table, and 64% of those were observed once. The ten largest clones add up to approximately 8% of the sample.

Relative to germline, V is 0 bases shorter and J is 1 base shorter, with 6 bases between their ends. Taken from cysteine to phenylalanine, the CDR3 has 14 residues. Of all the DNA, just the CDR3 is kept, 42 bases in frame from base 1. As encoded in the germline V gene, CDR1 is MNHEY while CDR2 is SVGEGT. Total RNA and DNA were co-extracted from about 20-30 mg of bulk tissue with the AllPrep DNA/RNA mini kit, without cell sorting. Between November 2015 and 2016, five patients in China with histopathologically diagnosed primary liver carcinoma had surgical resection. At the time of sampling, the patients were treatment-naive and had chronic HBV infection. Five spatially separated regions were sampled per tumor: superior, inferior, left-lateral and right-lateral poles, plus the tumor centre. According to histology, viable tumor cells made up more than 80% of every tumor sample. Fresh tumor and adjacent tissue pieces were bisected, with one half stored in RNAlater at -80 degrees C and the other half sent for histology.

Sequencing was done on a sample of liver tumor tissue from sampling region 3. The cell subset or site label here, explained by the study, means: tumor region T3, left-lateral pole. The rearranged chain carries TRBV6-2 or TRBV6-3 and TRBJ2-5; too little of a D gene remains to name it. The clonotype originates from a woman in her sixties or seventies with primary liver carcinoma and hepatitis B virus infection. This receptor carries the CDR3 CASSYSGLQETQYF. The nucleotide sequence is given as TGTGCCAGCAGTTACTCGGGTCTCCAAGAGACCCAGTACTTC.